This T cell receptor (beta chain) was sequenced for a study of response to subunit inactivated influenza vaccine. Via MiXCR, TCRdb re-called the RT-PCR reads, giving one row per CDR3 protein. The repertoire has more than 450,000 distinct CDR3 sequences, about 10% of them found once; the top ten carry 11%. Trimming at V came to 5 bases and at J to 5 bases, leaving 4 bases not matched to a gene. The CDR3 is 14 amino acids. Looked up from germline, CDR1 is SGHTA and CDR2 is FQGNSA. Only a few counts were recorded for this clonotype. These same data were also listed under a study on T cells expressing NK-cell markers. Turning to that study: Making the TCR beta cDNA relied on 5'RACE template switching with UMIs.

This chain connects TRBV7-2 to TRBJ2-7; the match to TRBD2 covers 12 bases. The sample in question was PBMCs from blood, obtained on the day of vaccination. The origin of this receptor is a man aged 45-60 years who received an inactivated influenza vaccine. CDR3 sequence reads: CASSAGLAGNEQYF. For the CDR3, the DNA is TGTGCCAGCAGCGCCGGACTAGCGGGGAACGAGCAGTACTTC. The entire variable domain, with the rest obtained from reference TRBV7-2 and TRBJ2-7, is as follows: GAGVSQSPSNKVTEKGKDVELRCDPISGHTALYWYRQSLGQGLEFLIYFQGNSAPDKSGLPSDRFSAERTGGSVSTLTIQRTQQEDSAVYLCASSAGLAGNEQYFGPGTRLTVT.